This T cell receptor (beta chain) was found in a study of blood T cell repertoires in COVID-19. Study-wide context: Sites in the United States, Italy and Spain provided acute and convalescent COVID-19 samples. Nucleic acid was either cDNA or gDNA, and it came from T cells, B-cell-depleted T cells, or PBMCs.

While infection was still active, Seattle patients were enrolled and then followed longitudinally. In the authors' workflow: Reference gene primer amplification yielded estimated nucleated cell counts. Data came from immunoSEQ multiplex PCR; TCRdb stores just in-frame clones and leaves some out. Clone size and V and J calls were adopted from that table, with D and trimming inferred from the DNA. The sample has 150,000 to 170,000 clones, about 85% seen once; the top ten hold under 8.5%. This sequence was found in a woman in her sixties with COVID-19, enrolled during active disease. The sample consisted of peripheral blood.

The CDR3 is CASSFTSGSTDTQYF. DNA for the CDR3: TGTGCCAGCAGTTTCACTAGCGGGAGCACAGATACGCAGTATTTT. J is TRBJ2-3 and V is TRBV6-2 or TRBV6-3, with TRBD2 matching 9 bases. Per germline, CDR1 MNHEY and CDR2 SVGEGT. Germline trimming cut 4 bases from V and 0 bases from J; bases unmatched to any gene: 2. CDR3 length: 15 residues.